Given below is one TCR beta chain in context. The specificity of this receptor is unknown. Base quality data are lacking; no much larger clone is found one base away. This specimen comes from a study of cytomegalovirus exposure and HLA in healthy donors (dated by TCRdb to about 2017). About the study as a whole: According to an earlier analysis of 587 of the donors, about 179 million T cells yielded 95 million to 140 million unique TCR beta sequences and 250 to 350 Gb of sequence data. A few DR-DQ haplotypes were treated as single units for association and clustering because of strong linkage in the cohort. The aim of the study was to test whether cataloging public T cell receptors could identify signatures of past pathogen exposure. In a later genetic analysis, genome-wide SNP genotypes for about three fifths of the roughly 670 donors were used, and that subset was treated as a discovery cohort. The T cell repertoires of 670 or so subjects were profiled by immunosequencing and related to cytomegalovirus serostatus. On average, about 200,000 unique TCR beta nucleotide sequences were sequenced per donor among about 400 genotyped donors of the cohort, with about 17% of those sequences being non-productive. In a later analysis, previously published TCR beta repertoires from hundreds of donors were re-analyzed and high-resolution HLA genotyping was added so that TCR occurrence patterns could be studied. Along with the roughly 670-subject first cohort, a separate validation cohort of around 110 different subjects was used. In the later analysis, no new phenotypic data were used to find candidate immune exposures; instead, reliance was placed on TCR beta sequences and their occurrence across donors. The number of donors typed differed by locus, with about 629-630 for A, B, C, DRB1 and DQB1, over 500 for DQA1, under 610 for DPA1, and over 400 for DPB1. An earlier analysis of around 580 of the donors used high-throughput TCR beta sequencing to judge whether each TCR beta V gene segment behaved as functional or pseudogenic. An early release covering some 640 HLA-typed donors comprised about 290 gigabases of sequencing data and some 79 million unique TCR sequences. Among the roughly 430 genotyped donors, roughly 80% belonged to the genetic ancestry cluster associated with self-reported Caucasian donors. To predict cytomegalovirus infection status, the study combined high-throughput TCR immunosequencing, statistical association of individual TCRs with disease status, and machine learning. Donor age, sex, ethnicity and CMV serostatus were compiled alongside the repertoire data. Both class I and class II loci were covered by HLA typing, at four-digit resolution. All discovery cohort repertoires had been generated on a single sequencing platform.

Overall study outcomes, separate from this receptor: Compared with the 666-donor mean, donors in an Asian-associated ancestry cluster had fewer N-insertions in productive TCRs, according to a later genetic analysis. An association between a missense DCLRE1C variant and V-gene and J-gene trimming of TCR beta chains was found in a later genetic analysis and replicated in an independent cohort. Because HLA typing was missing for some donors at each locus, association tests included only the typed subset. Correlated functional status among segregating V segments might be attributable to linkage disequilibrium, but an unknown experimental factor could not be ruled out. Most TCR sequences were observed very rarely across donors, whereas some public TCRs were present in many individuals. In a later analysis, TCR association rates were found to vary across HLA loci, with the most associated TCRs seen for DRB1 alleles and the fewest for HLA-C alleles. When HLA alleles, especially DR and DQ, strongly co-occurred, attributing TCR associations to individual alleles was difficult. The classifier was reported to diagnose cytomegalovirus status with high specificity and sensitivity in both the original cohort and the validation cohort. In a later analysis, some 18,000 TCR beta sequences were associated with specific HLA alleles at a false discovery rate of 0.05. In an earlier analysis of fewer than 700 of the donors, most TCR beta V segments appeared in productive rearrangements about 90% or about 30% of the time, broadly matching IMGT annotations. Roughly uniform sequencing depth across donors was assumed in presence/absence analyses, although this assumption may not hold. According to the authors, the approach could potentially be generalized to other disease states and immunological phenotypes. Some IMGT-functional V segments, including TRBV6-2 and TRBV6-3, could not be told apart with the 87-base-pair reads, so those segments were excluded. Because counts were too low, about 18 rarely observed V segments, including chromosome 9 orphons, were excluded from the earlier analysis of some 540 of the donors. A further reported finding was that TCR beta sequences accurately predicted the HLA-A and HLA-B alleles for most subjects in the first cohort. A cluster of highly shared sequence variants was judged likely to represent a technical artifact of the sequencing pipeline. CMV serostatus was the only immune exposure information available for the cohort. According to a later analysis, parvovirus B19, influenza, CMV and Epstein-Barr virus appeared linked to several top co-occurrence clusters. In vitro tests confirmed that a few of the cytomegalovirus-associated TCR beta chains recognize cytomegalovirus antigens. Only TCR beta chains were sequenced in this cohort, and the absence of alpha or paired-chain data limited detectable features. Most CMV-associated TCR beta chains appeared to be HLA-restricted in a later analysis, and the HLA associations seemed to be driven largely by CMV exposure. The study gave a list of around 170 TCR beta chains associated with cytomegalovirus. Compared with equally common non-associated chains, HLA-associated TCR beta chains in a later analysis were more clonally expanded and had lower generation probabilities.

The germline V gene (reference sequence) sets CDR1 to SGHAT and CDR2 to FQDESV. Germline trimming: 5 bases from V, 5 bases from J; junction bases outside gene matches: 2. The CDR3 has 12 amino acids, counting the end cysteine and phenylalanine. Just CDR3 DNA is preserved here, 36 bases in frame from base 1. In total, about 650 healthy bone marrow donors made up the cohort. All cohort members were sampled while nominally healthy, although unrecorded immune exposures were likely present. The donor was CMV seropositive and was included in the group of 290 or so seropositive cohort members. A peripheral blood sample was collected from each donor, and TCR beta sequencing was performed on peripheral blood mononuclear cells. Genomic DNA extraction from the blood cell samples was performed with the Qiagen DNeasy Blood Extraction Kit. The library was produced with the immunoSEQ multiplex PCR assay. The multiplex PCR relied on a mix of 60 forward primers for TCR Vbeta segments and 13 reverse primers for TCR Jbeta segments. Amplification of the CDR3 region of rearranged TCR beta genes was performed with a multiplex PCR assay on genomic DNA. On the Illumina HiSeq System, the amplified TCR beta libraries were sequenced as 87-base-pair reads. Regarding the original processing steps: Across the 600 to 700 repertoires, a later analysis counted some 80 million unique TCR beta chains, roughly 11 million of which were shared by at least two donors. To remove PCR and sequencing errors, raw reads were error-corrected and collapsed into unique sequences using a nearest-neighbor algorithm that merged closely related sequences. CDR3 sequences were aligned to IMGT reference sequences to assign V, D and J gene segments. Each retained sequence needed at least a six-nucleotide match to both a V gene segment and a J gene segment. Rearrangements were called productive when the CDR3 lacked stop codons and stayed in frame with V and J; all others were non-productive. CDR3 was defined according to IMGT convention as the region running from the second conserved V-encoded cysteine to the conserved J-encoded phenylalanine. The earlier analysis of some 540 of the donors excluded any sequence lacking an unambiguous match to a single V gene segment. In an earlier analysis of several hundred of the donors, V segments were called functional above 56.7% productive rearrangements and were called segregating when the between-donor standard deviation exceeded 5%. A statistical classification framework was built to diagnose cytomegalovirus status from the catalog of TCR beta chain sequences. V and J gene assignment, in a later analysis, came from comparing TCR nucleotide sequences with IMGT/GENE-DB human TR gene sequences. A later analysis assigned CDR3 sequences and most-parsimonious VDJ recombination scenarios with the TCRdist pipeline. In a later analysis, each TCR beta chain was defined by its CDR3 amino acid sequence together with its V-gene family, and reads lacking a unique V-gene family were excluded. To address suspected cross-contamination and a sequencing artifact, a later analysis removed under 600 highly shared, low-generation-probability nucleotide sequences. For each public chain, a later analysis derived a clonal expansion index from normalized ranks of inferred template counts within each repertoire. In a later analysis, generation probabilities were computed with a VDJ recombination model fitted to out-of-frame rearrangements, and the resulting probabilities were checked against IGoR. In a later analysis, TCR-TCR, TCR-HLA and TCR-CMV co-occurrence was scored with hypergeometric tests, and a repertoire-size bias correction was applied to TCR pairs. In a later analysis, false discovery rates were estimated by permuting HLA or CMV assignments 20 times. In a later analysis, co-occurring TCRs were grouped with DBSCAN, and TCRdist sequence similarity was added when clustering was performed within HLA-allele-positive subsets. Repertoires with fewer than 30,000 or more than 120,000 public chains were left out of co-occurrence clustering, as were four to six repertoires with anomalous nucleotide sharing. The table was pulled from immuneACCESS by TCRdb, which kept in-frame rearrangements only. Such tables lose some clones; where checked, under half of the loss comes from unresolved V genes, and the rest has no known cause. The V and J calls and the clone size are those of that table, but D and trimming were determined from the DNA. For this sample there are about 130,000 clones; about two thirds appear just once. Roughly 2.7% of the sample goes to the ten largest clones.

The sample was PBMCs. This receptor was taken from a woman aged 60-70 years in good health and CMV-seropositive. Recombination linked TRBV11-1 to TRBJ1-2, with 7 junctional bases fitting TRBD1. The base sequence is TGTGCCAGCAGCGCAGGGGGGTATGGCTACACCTTC. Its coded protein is CASSAGGYGYTF. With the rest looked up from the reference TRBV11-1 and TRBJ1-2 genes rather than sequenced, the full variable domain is EAEVAQSPRYKITEKSQAVAFWCDPISGHATLYWYRQILGQGPELLVQFQDESVVDDSQLPKDRFSAERLKGVDSTLKIQPAELGDSAMYLCASSAGGYGYTFGSGTRLTVV.